Shown below are 15 T cell receptor beta chains from a single sample sequenced in a study of cytomegalovirus exposure and HLA in healthy donors. The PCR made use of 60 Vbeta and 13 Jbeta primers. The data were produced by immunoSEQ multiplex PCR, yet TCRdb's version contains in-frame clones alone and is incomplete. The sample lists hundreds of thousands of clones, roughly 85% occurring once. Sequenced sample: PBMCs. The receptors shown here come from a male donor in good health and CMV-seronegative.

This clone has only one observation. The chain employs TRBV19 and TRBJ1-2, with a weak D call TRBD1 (6 bases). The V and J ends lost 10 bases and 2 bases respectively, with 14 bases between them. This CDR3 has 13 residues. Germline CDR1 reads LNHDA; CDR2 reads SQIVND (reference sequence). CDR3 coding DNA: TGTGCCACCACAGCTCAGGGGAACTATGGCTACACCTTC. The encoded protein is CATTAQGNYGYTF.

The chain links TRBV28 to TRBJ2-3, with TRBD2 matching 14 bases. V lost 6 bases and J lost 5; bases outside the gene matches: 7. The CDR3 totals 16 residues. In germline, CDR1 is MDHEN, CDR2 SYDVKM. The CDR3 spells CASSSLGLAGEDTQYF. DNA for the CDR3: TGTGCCAGCAGCTCCCTGGGACTAGCGGGAGAAGATACGCAGTATTTT.

The J gene is TRBJ2-3, the V gene TRBV5-1, with 10 bases lining up with TRBD2. The CDR3 is 15 residues long. CDR1 is SGHRS and CDR2 is YFSETQ in the germline V gene. The V and J ends lost 3 bases and 6 bases, in that order; junction bases with no gene match: 7. CDR3 nucleotide sequence: TGCGCCAGCAGCTGGAGCGGGGGGGCCTCGGATACGCAGTATTTT. This gives the protein CASSWSGGASDTQYF.

The gene calls are TRBV30 and TRBJ1-2; D is undetermined. This CDR3 has 14 amino acids. The germline V gene encodes CDR1 GTSNPN and CDR2 SVGIG (reference sequence). The ends were cut back, 0 bases at V and 9 bases at J, with 17 bases in the middle. CDR3 region: CAWSVWFDRVRYTF. DNA of the CDR3: TGTGCCTGGAGTGTATGGTTTGACCGGGTTCGCTACACCTTC.

The chain combines TRBV27 with TRBJ2-6; tentative D call: TRBD2 (6 bases). Per germline, CDR1 MNHEY and CDR2 SMNVEV (reference sequence). This CDR3 has 16 amino acids. The V end lost 4 bases, the J end lost 7 bases, and 17 bases lay between the germline ends. The CDR3 DNA reads TGTGCCAGCAGTTCTATCCTGCGGGACGGAGCCAACGTCCTGACTTTC. Amino acids: CASSSILRDGANVLTF.

This clone has just one count. The chain uses TRBV5-1 and TRBJ2-5, with 10 bases fitting TRBD2. Trimming at V came to 3 bases and at J to 11 bases, leaving 13 bases not matched to a gene. The CDR3 has 15 residues. Per germline, CDR1 SGHRS and CDR2 YFSETQ. The CDR3 bases are TGCGCCAGCAGCTCCACATTAGCGGGAGGAGGAGAGCAGTACTTC. Protein sequence: CASSSTLAGGGEQYF. The full variable domain, rest sourced from reference TRBV5-1 and TRBJ2-5, is KAGVTQTPRYLIKTRGQQVTLSCSPISGHRSVSWYQQTPGQGLQFLFEYFSETQRNKGNFPGRFSGRQFSNSRSEMNVSTLELGDSALYLCASSSTLAGGGEQYFGPGTRLLVL.

The chain recombines TRBV28 with TRBJ2-7; 7 bases line up with TRBD2. J gave up 2 bases and V 5 bases, and 3 bases lay outside the gene matches. The CDR3 sequence is 13 residues long. Per germline, CDR1 MDHEN and CDR2 SYDVKM. The CDR3 nucleotides read TGTGCCAGCAGTAGACTAGCCCCCTACGAGCAGTACTTC. This encodes CASSRLAPYEQYF.

The V gene is TRBV2, the J gene TRBJ2-1, with D possibly being TRBD1 (5 bases). Trimming took 0 bases from V and 3 from J, leaving 9 bases between them. The CDR3 has 15 amino acids. From germline, CDR1 is SNHLY and CDR2 FYNNEI. Here the CDR3 DNA reads TGTGCCAGCAGTGAAGCGGGGCAGGTCTACAATGAGCAGTTCTTC. It is translated as CASSEAGQVYNEQFF.

This clone came up a few times. This chain joins TRBV18 and TRBJ2-3; the match to TRBD2 covers 10 bases. CDR1 and CDR2 (germline): KGHSH, LQKENI. V trimming: 3 bases; J trimming: 5 bases; junction bases outside the gene matches: 11. This CDR3 spans 17 amino acids. CDR3 coding DNA: TGTGCCAGCTCACCTACTCGACTAGCGGGCGAACAAGATACGCAGTATTTT. Translating it yields CASSPTRLAGEQDTQYF.

With regard to this clone: Other nucleotide sequences in the sample specify the same CDR3. The gene calls are TRBV28 and TRBJ1-4; TRBD1 is a possible D gene (5 bases). There are 16 residues in the CDR3. Germline loops: CDR1 MDHEN, CDR2 SYDVKM. V was clipped by 2 bases and J by 4 bases, with 14 bases between them. This chain's CDR3 is CASSLVERQSNEKLFF. In DNA form, the CDR3 reads TGTGCCAGCAGTTTAGTAGAACGACAGAGTAATGAAAAACTGTTTTTT.

This clone has just one count. The rearrangement links TRBV2 to TRBJ1-1; TRBD1 is a possible D gene (5 bases). The CDR3 runs to 13 residues. CDR1 SNHLY and CDR2 FYNNEI come from the germline V gene. Trimming cost V 7 bases and J 10 bases, with 19 bases left between them. The CDR3 sequence: CASNSGGVDRAFF. The CDR3 DNA reads as TGTGCCAGCAACAGTGGGGGGGTGGATCGAGCTTTCTTT.

V is TRBV7-6 and J is TRBJ2-3, with 11 bases that match TRBD2. This CDR3 comprises 19 residues. The ends lost 4 bases at V and 2 bases at J; junction bases unmatched: 14. Germline assignment: CDR1 SGHVS and CDR2 FNYEAQ. For the CDR3, the DNA is TGTGCCAGCAGCTCTCACCTCGGGACTAGCGGTTCCCCCACAGATACGCAGTATTTT. It encodes CASSSHLGTSGSPTDTQYF.

The J gene is TRBJ2-3, the V gene TRBV4-1, with 8 bases fitting TRBD2. CDR1 is MGHRA, CDR2 YSYEKL, per germline. The V gene end was trimmed by 0 bases and the J gene end by 1 base; junction bases not matched to a gene: 3. The CDR3 runs 16 residues. CDR3 coding DNA: TGCGCCAGCAGCCAAGATGGTAGCGGGGGCACAGATACGCAGTATTTT. It encodes CASSQDGSGGTDTQYF.

This chain joins TRBV2 and TRBJ2-1; 8 bases agree with TRBD2. The V gene end was trimmed by 3 bases and the J gene end by 7 bases; junction bases not matched to a gene: 8. The CDR3 spans 15 residues. Germline loops: CDR1 SNHLY, CDR2 FYNNEI. CDR3 bases: TGTGCCAGCAGTGACCAGCGGGAGCATTGGAATGAGCAGTTCTTC. Translation: CASSDQREHWNEQFF. The whole variable domain, remainder taken from reference TRBV2 and TRBJ2-1, is EPEVTQTPSHQVTQMGQEVILRCVPISNHLYFYWYRQILGQKVEFLVSFYNNEISEKSEIFDDQFSVERPDGSNFTLKIRSTKLEDSAMYFCASSDQREHWNEQFFGPGTRLTVL.

The chain is built from TRBV6-5 and TRBJ1-4; no definite D call. V shed 8 bases and J shed 8 bases, with 21 bases lying between them. CDR1 and CDR2 from the germline V gene are MNHEY and SVGAGI. The CDR3 covers 15 residues. The CDR3 region has the DNA TGTGCCAGCCAATGGTCTGGCCCACCACACGAAAAACTGTTTTTT. Protein sequence: CASQWSGPPHEKLFF.